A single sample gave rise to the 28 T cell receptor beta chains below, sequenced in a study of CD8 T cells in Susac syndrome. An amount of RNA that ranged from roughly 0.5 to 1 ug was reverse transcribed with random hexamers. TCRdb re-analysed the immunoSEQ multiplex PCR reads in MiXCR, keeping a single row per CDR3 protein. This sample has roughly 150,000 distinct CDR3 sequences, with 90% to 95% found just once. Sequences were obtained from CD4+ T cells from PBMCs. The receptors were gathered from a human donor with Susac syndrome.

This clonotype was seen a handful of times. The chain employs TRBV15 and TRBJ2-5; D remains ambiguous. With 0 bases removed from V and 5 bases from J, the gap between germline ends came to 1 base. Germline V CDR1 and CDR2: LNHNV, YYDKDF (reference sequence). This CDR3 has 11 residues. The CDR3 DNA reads TGTGCCACCAGCAGAGAGGAGACCCAGTACTTC. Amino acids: CATSREETQYF.

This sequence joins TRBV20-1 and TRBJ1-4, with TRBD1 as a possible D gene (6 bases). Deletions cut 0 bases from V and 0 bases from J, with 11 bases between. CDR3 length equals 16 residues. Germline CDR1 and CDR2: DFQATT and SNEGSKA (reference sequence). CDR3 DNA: TGCAGTGCTAGAGATCCCCGACAGGCAACTAATGAAAAACTGTTTTTT. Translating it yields CSARDPRQATNEKLFF.

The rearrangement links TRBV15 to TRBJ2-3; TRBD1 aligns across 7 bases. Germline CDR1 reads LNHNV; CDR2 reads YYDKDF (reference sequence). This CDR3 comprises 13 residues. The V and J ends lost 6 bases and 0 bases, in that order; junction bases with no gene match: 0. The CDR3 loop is CATRTGSTDTQYF. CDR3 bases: TGTGCCACCAGGACAGGGAGCACAGATACGCAGTATTTT.

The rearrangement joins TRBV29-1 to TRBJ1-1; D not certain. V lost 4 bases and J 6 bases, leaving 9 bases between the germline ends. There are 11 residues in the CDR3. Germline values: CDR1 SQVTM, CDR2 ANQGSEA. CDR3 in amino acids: CSVAPRSEAFF. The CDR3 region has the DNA TGCAGCGTTGCCCCTCGGTCTGAAGCTTTCTTT.

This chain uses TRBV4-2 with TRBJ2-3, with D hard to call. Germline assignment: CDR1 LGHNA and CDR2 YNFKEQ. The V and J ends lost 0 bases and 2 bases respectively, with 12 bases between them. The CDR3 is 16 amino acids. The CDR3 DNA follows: TGTGCCAGCAGCCAAGAATCCGGGCGCGCCACAGATACGCAGTATTTT. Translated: CASSQESGRATDTQYF.

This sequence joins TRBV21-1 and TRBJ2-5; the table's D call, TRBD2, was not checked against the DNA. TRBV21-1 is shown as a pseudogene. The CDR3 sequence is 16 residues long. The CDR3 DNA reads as TGTGCCAGCAGCTCCAAAGGGAGGGCAGATGATGAGACCCAGTACTTC. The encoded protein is CASSSKGRADDETQYF.

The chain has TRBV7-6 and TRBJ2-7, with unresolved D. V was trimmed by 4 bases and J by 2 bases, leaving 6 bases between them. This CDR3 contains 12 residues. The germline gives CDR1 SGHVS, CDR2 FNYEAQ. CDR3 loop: CASSSATYEQYF. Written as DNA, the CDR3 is TGTGCCAGCAGCTCTGCTACCTACGAGCAGTACTTC.

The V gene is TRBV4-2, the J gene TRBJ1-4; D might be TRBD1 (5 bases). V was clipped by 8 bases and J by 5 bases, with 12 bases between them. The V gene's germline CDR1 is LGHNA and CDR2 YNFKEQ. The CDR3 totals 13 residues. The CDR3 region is CASGAQGNEKLFF. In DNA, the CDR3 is TGTGCCAGCGGAGCCCAGGGCAATGAAAAACTGTTTTTT.

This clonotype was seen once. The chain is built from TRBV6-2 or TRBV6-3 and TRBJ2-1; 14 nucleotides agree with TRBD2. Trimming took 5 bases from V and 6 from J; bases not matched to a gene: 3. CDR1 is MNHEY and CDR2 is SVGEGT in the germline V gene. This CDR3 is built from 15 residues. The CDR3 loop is CASSPGTSGGNEQFF. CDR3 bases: TGTGCCAGCAGTCCCGGGACTAGCGGGGGCAATGAGCAGTTCTTC.

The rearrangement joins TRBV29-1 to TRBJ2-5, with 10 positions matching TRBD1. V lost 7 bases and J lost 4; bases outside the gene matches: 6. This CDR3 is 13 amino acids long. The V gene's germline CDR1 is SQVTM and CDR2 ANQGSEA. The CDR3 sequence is CSGGTGAVETQYF. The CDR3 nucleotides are TGCAGCGGGGGGACAGGGGCCGTAGAGACCCAGTACTTC.

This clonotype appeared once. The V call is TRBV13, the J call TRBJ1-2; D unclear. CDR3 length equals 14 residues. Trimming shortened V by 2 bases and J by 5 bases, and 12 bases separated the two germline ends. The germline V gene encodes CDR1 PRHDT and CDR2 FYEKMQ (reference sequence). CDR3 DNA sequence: TGTGCCAGCAGCTTAAAGAACCTAGGGTATGGCTACACCTTC. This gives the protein CASSLKNLGYGYTF.

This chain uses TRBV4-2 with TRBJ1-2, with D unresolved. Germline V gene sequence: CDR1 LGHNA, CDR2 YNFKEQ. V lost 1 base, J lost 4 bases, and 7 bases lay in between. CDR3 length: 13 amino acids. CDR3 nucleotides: TGTGCCAGCAGCCAAGTACGAAGCTATGGCTACACCTTC. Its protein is CASSQVRSYGYTF.

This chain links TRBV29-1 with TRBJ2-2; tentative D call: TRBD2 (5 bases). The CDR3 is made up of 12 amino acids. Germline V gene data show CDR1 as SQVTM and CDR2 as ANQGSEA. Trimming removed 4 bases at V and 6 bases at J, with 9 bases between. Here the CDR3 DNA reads TGCAGCGTTGCCCCGGGGTCCGGGGAGCTGTTTTTT. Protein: CSVAPGSGELFF.

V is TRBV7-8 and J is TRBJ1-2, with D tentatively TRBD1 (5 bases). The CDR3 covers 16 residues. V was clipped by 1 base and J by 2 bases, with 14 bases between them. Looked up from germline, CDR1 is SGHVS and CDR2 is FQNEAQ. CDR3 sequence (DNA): TGTGCCAGCAGCTTAGTGGTAACAGGCGCAAACTATGGCTACACCTTC. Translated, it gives CASSLVVTGANYGYTF.

The chain's CDR3 is CASSSPPGGVPNTEAFF. Written as DNA, the CDR3 is TGTGCCAGCAGCTCCCCTCCCGGTGGGGTCCCGAACACTGAAGCTTTCTTT. The chain has TRBV7-9 and TRBJ1-1; no clear D. V shed 4 bases and J shed 1 base, with 19 bases lying between them. Germline-derived CDR1 and CDR2 are SEHNR and FQNEAQ (reference sequence). The CDR3 is 17 amino acids.

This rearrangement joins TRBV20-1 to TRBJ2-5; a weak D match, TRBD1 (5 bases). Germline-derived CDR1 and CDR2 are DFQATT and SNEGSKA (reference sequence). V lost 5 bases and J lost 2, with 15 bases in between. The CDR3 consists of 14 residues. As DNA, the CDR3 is TGCAGTGCTCGAAGCACTGACAGACAAGAGACCCAGTACTTC. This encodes CSARSTDRQETQYF.

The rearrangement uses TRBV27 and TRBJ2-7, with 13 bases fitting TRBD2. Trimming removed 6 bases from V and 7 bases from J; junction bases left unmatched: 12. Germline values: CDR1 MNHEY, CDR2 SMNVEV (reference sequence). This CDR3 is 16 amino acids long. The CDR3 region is CASRGGTSGTSREQYF. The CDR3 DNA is TGTGCCAGCAGGGGGGGGACTAGCGGGACCTCGAGAGAGCAGTACTTC.

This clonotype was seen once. CDR3 sequence (DNA): TGTGCCAGCAGCGAGGGTCGGGGAGCTCTCTCCAAGCAGTACTTC. Its protein is CASSEGRGALSKQYF. The chain links TRBV2 to TRBJ2-7, with a tentative D call TRBD2 (5 bases). CDR3 length: 15 amino acids. Germline loops: CDR1 SNHLY, CDR2 FYNNEI. With 6 bases removed from V and 8 bases from J, the gap between germline ends came to 23 bases.

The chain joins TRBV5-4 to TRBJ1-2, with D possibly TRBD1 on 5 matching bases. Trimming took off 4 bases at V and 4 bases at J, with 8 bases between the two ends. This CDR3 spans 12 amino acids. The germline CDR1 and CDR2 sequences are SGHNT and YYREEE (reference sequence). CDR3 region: CASSAGFYGYTF. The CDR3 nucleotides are TGTGCCAGCAGCGCAGGGTTCTATGGCTACACCTTC.

The CDR3 DNA sequence: TGTGCCAGCAGTTTAACAGACACAGATACGCAGTATTTT. Translation gives CASSLTDTDTQYF. The chain combines TRBV12-3 or TRBV12-4 with TRBJ2-3; D gene uncertain. This CDR3 region has 13 residues. V was shortened by 2 bases and J by 2 bases, with 5 bases between the two germline ends.

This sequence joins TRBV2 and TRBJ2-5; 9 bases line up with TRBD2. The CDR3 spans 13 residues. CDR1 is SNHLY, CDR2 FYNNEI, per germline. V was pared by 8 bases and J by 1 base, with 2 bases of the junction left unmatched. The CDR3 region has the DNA TGTGCCAGCCTGACTAGCGGCCAAGAGACCCAGTACTTC. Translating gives CASLTSGQETQYF.

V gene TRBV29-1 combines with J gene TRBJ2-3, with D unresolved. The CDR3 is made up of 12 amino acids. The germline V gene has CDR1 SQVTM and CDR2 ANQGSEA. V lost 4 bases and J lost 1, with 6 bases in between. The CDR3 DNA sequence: TGCAGCGTTGGCCCGGGCACAGATACGCAGTATTTT. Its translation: CSVGPGTDTQYF.

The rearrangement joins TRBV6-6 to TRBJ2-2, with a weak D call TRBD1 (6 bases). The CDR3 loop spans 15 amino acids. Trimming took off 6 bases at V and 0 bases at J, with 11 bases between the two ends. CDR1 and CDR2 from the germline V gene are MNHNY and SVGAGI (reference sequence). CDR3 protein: CASSMDRPNTGELFF. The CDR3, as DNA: TGTGCCAGCAGCATGGACAGACCGAACACCGGGGAGCTGTTTTTT.

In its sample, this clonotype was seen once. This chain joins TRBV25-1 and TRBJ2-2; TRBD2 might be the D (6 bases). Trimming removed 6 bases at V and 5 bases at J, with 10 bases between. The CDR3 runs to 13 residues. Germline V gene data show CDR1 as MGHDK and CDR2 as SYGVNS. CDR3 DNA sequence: TGTGCCAGCAGGGGGGGACCGACCGGGGAGCTGTTTTTT. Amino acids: CASRGGPTGELFF. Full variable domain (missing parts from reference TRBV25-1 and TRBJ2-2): EADIYQTPRYLVIGTGKKITLECSQTMGHDKMYWYQQDPGMELHLIHYSYGVNSTEKGDLSSESTVSRIRTEHFPLTLESARPSHTSQYLCASRGGPTGELFFGEGSRLTVL.

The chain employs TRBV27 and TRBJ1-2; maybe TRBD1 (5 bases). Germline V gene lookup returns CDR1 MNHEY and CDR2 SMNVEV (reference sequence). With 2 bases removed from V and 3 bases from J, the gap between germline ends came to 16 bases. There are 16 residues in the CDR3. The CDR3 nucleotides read TGTGCCAGCAGTTTAAGATCGGGCGGCAGGGACTATGGCTACACCTTC. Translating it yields CASSLRSGGRDYGYTF.

The CDR3 spells CASKFRDSQYF. The CDR3 DNA reads TGTGCCAGCAAATTCCGGGACTCCCAGTACTTC. The chain has TRBV12-3 or TRBV12-4 and TRBJ2-5; D is possibly TRBD2 (6 bases). Trimming pared 7 bases from V and 9 bases from J, leaving 12 bases between. The length of the CDR3 is 11 residues.

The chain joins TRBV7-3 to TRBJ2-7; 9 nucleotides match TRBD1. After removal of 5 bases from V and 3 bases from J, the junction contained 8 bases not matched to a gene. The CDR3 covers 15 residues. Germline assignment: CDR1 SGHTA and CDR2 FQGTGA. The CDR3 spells CASSPGTGRFYEQYF. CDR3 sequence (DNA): TGTGCCAGCAGCCCCGGGACAGGGAGATTCTACGAGCAGTACTTC.

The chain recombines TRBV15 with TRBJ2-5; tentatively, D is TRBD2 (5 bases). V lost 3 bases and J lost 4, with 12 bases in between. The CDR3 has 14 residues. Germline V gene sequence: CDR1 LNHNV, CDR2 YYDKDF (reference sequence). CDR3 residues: CATSSGSSRETQYF. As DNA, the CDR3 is TGTGCCACCAGCAGCGGGTCTAGCAGAGAGACCCAGTACTTC.